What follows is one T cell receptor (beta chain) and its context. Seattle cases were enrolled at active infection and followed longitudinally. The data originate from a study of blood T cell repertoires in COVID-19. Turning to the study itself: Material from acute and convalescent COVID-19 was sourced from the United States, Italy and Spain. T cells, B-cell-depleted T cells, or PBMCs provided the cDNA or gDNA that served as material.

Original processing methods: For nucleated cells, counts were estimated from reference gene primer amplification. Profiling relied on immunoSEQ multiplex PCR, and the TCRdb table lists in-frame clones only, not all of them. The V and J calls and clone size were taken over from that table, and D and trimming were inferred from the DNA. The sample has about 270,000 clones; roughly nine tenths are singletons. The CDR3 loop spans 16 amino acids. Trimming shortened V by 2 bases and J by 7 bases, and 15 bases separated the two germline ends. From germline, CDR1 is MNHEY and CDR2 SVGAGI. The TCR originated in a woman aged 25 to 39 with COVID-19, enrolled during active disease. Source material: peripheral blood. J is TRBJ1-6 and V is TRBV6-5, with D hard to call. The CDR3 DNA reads TGTGCCAGCAGTTACGATCGGGGTTTAAGGAATTCACCCCTCCACTTT. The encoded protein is CASSYDRGLRNSPLHF.